These 8 T cell receptor beta chains were sequenced from one sample in a study of blood T cell repertoires in COVID-19. Sequenced by immunoSEQ multiplex PCR; TCRdb stores in-frame clones only, minus some. The data contain about 120,000 clones, around four fifths of them singletons. Sequencing used peripheral blood. The receptors come from a human donor in a cohort sampled during active COVID-19.

The CDR3 nucleotides read TGTGCCAGCAGCGCTGACGGGGTGAACACTGAAGCTTTCTTT. It translates to CASSADGVNTEAFF. J is TRBJ1-1 and V is TRBV9; no firm D call. Per the germline V gene, CDR1 is SGDLS and CDR2 is YYNGEE. Between the trimmed V and J ends, which lost 3 bases and 0 bases, there was a span of 9 bases. The CDR3 length is 14 residues. The full variable domain, in which reference TRBV9 and TRBJ1-1 provide the parts outside the CDR3, is DSGVTQTPKHLITATGQRVTLRCSPRSGDLSVYWYQQSLDQGLQFLIQYYNGEERAKGNILERFSAQQFPDLHSELNLSSLELGDSALYFCASSADGVNTEAFFGQGTRLTVV.

J is TRBJ2-7 and V is TRBV9; TRBD2 matches at 8 bases. Per germline, CDR1 SGDLS and CDR2 YYNGEE. The J segment lost 5 bases and the V segment lost 5 bases, leaving 12 bases of the junction unmatched. This CDR3 has 15 amino acids. DNA for the CDR3: TGTGCCAGCAGTGCCACGGGACTAGTGGCCCACGAGCAGTACTTC. Residues: CASSATGLVAHEQYF.

In this sample, this clone turned up a few times. V usage is TRBV7-9 and J usage is TRBJ1-4, with TRBD1 matching over 9 bases. This CDR3 is built from 15 residues. The germline V gene has CDR1 SEHNR and CDR2 FQNEAQ (reference sequence). V was clipped by 4 bases and J by 2 bases; unmatched bases: 2. The CDR3 nucleotides read TGTGCCAGCAGCTACGGACAGGGGACTAATGAAAAACTGTTTTTT. It translates to CASSYGQGTNEKLFF.

This chain uses TRBV6-6 with TRBJ2-2; tentative D call: TRBD1 (6 bases). Germline lookup yields CDR1 MNHNY and CDR2 SVGAGI (reference sequence). The CDR3 consists of 15 residues. V was clipped by 6 bases and J by 5 bases, with 16 bases between them. The CDR3 protein is CASSPTQGTTGELFF. The CDR3 DNA reads TGTGCCAGCAGCCCTACCCAGGGGACGACCGGGGAGCTGTTTTTT.

V gene TRBV18 combines with J gene TRBJ1-6, with TRBD1 matching over 9 bases. J was trimmed by 6 bases and V by 5 bases; bases with no gene match: 5. Looked up from germline, CDR1 is KGHSH and CDR2 is LQKENI. The CDR3 is 15 residues long. The CDR3 nucleotides read TGTGCCAGCTCAGGTCGGACAGGGGCTAATTCACCCCTCCACTTT. Its protein product is CASSGRTGANSPLHF.

The rearrangement uses TRBV27 and TRBJ2-2; the D is unclear. Germline loops: CDR1 MNHEY, CDR2 SMNVEV (reference sequence). V shed 5 bases and J shed 0 bases, with 7 bases lying between them. The CDR3 is 14 residues long. CDR3 protein: CASSLDTNTGELFF. CDR3 in DNA: TGTGCCAGCAGTCTAGATACGAACACCGGGGAGCTGTTTTTT.

The chain joins TRBV4-2 to TRBJ1-1, with TRBD1 identical over 10 bases. The CDR3 consists of 15 residues. The germline V gene encodes CDR1 LGHNA and CDR2 YNFKEQ. With 5 bases clipped from V and 5 bases from J, the junction kept 8 bases outside the gene matches. For the CDR3, the DNA is TGTGCCAGCAGCTTATCAGACAGGGGGCTGACTGAAGCTTTCTTT. Protein: CASSLSDRGLTEAFF.

J is TRBJ2-3 and V is TRBV5-6; 9 nucleotides agree with TRBD2. The germline V gene encodes CDR1 SGHDT and CDR2 YYEEEE. After removal of 3 bases from V and 5 bases from J, the junction contained 10 bases not matched to a gene. The CDR3 loop spans 16 amino acids. CDR3 region: CASSSFAGGLGDTQYF. DNA of the CDR3: TGTGCCAGCAGCTCTTTTGCGGGGGGGTTAGGAGATACGCAGTATTTT.